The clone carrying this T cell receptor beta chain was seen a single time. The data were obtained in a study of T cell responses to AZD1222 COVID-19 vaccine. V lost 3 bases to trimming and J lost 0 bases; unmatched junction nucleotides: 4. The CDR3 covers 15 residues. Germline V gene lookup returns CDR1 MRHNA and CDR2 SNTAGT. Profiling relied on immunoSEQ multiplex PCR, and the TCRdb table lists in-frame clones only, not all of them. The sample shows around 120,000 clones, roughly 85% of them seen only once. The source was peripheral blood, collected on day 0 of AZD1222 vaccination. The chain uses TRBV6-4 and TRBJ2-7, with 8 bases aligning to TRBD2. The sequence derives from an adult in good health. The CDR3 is CASSEGRGASYEQYF. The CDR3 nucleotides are TGTGCCAGCAGTGAGGGGCGGGGGGCCTCCTACGAGCAGTACTTC.